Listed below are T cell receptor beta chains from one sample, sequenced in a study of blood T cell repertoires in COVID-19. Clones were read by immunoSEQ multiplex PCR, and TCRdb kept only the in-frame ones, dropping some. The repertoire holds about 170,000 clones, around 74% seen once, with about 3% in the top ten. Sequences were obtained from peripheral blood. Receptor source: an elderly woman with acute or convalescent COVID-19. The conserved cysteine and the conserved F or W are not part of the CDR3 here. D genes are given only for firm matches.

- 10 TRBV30 AWSVQDFEQF
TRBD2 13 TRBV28 ASSFPAGAFYEQY
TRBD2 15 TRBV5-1 ASSSPPGAGGNNEQF
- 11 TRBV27 ASSLDSTNEQF
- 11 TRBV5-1 ASSSPIFSEQF
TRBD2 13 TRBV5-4 ASSLSGSSYNEQF
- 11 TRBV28 ASIALSGTEAF
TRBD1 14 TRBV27 ASSSHLRTGNETQY
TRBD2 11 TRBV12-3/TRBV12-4 ASSRTSGTEQY
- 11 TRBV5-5 ASSILATDTQY
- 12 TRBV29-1 SVEGRGGADEQF
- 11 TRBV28 ASRVQRTNEQF
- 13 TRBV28 ASSYRGVPTYGYT
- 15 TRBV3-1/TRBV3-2 ASSQDLNSPGTYGYT
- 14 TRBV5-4 ASSLGRSRKYNEQF
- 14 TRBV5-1 ASSLEQAAVSYEQY
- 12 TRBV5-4 ASSSRGVGNTIY
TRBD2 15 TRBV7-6 ASSLIAGADSRNEQF
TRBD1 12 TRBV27 ATRQGAGANVLT
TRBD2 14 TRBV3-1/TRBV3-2 ASSQRLAQRGYEQY
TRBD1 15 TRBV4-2 ASSQDSNRGTGNTIY
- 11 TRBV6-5 ASSLASRTEAF
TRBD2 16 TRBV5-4 ASSLPGLATSNTGELF
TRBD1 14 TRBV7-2 ASSLGQGSLNQPQH
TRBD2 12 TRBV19 ASSTGTSGSRQF
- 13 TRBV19 ASSSVSSSYNEQF
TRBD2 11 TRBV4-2 ASKLASSYEQY
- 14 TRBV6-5 ASSYSGEYSGNTIY
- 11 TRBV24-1 ATSDSHRAEAF
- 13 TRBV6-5 ASGTGGNYNSPLH
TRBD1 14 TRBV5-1 ASSQGAPNPTDTQY
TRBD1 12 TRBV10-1 ASRSGQETGELF
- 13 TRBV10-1 ASAKTGSGTGELF
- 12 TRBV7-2 ASSVQGGKEPQH
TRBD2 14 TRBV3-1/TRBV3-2 ASSQDLAGGRREQF
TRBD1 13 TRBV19 ASSIGDRFYNEQF
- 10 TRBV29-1 SVGGGSQGYT
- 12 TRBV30 AWSVGNSGNTIY
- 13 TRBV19 ASSIIGRAIDGYT
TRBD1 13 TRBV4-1 ASSQAGTGGYEQY
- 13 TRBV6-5 ASSYSPLNQETQY
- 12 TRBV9 ASSVTGDSNIQY
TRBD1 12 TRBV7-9 ASSSDWTGAGYT
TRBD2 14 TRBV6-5 ASSYGIPGLAGPQF
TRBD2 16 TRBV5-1 ASSLVLAGGPGQETQY
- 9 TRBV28 ASTRGDTQY
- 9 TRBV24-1 ATSGRDTQY
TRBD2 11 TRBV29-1 SVVSGNTDTQY
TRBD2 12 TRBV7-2 ASRPLASGSEQY
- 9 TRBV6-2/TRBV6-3 ASSQGPEQF
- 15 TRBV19 ASSIVGGVGLADTQY